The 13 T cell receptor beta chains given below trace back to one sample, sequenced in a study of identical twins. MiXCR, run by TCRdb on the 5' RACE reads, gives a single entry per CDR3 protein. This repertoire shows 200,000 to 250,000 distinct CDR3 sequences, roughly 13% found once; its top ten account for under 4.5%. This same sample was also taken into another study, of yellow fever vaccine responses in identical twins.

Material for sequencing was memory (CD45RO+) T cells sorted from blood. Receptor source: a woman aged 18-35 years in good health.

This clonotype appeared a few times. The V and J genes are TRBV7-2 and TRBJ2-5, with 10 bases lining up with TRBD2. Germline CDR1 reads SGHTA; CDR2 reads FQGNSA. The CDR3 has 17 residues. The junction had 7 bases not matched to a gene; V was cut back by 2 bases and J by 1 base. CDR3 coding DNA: TGTGCCAGCAGCTTAAGCGGCGTAGCGGGGGGCCAAGAGACCCAGTACTTC. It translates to CASSLSGVAGGQETQYF.

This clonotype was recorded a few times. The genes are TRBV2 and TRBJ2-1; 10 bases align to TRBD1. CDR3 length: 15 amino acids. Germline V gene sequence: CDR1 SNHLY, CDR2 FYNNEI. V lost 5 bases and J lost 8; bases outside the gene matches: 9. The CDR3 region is CASSLGQGKVYEQFF. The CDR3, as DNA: TGTGCCAGCAGTCTGGGACAGGGGAAGGTCTATGAGCAGTTCTTC. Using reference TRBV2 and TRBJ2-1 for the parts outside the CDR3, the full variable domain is EPEVTQTPSHQVTQMGQEVILRCVPISNHLYFYWYRQILGQKVEFLVSFYNNEISEKSEIFDDQFSVERPDGSNFTLKIRSTKLEDSAMYFCASSLGQGKVYEQFFGPGTRLTVL.

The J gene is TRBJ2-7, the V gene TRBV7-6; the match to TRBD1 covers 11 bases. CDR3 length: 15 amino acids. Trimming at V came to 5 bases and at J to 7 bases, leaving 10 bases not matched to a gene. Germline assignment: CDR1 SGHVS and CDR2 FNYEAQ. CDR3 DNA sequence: TGTGCCAGCAGCCCCTCGCCGGGACAGGGGGGGGAGCAGTACTTC. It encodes CASSPSPGQGGEQYF. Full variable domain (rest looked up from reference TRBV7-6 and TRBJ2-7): GAGVSQSPRYKVTKRGQDVALRCDPISGHVSLYWYRQALGQGPEFLTYFNYEAQQDKSGLPNDRFSAERPEGSISTLTIQRTEQRDSAMYRCASSPSPGQGGEQYFGPGTRLTVT.

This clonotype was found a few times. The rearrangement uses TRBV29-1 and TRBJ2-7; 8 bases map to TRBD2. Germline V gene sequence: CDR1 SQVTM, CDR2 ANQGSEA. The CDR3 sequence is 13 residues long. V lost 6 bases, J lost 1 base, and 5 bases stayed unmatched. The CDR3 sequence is CSVGRGGSYEQYF. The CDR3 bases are TGCAGCGTCGGGAGGGGGGGTTCCTACGAGCAGTACTTC.

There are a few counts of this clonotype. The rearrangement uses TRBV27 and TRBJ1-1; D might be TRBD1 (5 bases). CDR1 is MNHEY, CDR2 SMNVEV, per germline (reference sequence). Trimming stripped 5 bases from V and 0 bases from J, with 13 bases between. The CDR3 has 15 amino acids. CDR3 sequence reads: CASSEVRGMNTEAFF. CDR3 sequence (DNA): TGTGCCAGCAGTGAGGTGAGGGGCATGAACACTGAAGCTTTCTTT.

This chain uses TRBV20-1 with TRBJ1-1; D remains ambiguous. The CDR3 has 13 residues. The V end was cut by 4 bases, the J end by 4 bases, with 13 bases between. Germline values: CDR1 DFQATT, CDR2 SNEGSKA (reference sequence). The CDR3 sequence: CSAIRSAGTEAFF. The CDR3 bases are TGCAGTGCTATCCGCAGTGCGGGCACTGAAGCTTTCTTT.

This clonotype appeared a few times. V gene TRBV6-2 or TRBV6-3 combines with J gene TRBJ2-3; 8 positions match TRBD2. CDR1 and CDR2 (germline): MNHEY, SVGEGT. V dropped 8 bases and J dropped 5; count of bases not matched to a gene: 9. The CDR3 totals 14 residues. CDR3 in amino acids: CASGQREWIDTQYF. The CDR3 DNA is TGTGCCAGCGGACAGCGGGAGTGGATAGATACGCAGTATTTT.

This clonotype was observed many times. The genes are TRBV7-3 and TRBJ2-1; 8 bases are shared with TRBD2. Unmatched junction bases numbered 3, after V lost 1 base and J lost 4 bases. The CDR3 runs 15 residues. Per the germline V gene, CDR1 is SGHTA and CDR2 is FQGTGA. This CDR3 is CASSLIAGSYNEQFF. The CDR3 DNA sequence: TGTGCCAGCAGCTTAATAGCGGGGTCGTACAATGAGCAGTTCTTC.

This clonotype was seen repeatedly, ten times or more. CDR3 in amino acids: CASSLGGRVSYEQYF. CDR3 nucleotide sequence: TGTGCCAGCAGCTTGGGGGGCAGGGTTTCCTACGAGCAGTACTTC. The rearrangement joins TRBV5-6 to TRBJ2-7, with a tentative D call TRBD1 (5 bases). Germline-derived CDR1 and CDR2 are SGHDT and YYEEEE. The CDR3 is 15 amino acids. V lost 0 bases, J lost 1 base, and 11 bases lay in between. Based on the CDR3 plus reference TRBV5-6 and TRBJ2-7, the full variable domain is DAGVTQSPTHLIKTRGQQVTLRCSPKSGHDTVSWYQQALGQGPQFIFQYYEEEERQRGNFPDRFSGHQFPNYSSELNVNALLLGDSALYLCASSLGGRVSYEQYFGPGTRLTVT.

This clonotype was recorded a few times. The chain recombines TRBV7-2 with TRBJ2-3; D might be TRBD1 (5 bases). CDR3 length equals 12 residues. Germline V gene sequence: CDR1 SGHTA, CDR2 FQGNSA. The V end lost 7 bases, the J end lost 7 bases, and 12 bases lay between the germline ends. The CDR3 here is CASTEGAYTQYF. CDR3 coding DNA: TGTGCCAGCACCGAAGGGGCCTATACGCAGTATTTT.

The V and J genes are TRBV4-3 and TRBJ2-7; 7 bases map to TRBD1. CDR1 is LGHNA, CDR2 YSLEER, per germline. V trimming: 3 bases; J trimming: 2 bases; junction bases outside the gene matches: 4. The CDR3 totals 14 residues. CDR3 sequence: CASSQTGTAYEQYF. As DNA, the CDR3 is TGCGCCAGCAGCCAGACCGGGACAGCCTACGAGCAGTACTTC.

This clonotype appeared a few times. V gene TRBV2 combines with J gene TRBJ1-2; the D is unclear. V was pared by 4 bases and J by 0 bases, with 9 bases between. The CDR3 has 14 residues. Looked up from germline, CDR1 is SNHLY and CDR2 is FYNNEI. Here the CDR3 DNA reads TGTGCCAGCAGTGCTGGGCCAACTAACTATGGCTACACCTTC. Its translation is CASSAGPTNYGYTF.

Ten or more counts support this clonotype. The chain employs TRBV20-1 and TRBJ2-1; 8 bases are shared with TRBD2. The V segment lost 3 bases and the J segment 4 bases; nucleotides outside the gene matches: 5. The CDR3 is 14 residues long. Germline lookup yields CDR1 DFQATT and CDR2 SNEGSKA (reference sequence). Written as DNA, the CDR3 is TGCAGTGCTAGCGGGGGACTAGGGTACAATGAGCAGTTCTTC. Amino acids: CSASGGLGYNEQFF.